These 11 T cell receptor beta chains were all obtained from the same sample, sequenced in a study of cytomegalovirus exposure and HLA in healthy donors. In the PCR, 60 Vbeta and 13 Jbeta primers were used. The repertoire was sequenced with immunoSEQ multiplex PCR; TCRdb's copy has only in-frame clones and lacks some. This sample's clone table lists about 100,000 clones. The material sequenced was PBMCs. The receptors stem from a middle-aged man in good health and CMV-seronegative.

The chain recombines TRBV7-9 with TRBJ1-2, with 11 nucleotides matching TRBD1. After removal of 5 bases from V and 4 bases from J, the junction contained 9 bases not matched to a gene. Looked up from germline, CDR1 is SEHNR and CDR2 is FQNEAQ (reference sequence). The CDR3 covers 16 residues. The CDR3 protein is CASSAGQGARAYGYTF. The CDR3 DNA reads TGTGCCAGCAGCGCAGGACAGGGGGCGAGAGCCTATGGCTACACCTTC. Full variable domain (missing parts from reference TRBV7-9 and TRBJ1-2): DTGVSQNPRHKITKRGQNVTFRCDPISEHNRLYWYRQTLGQGPEFLTYFQNEAQLEKSRLLSDRFSAERPKGSFSTLEIQRTEQGDSAMYLCASSAGQGARAYGYTFGSGTRLTVV.

This rearrangement joins TRBV6-6 to TRBJ2-7, with 9 positions matching TRBD1. Germline trimming cut 0 bases from V and 2 bases from J; bases unmatched to any gene: 2. Germline V CDR1 and CDR2: MNHNY, SVGAGI (reference sequence). This CDR3 has 15 residues. The CDR3 loop is CASSYSRQGAYEQYF. The CDR3 DNA is TGTGCCAGCAGTTACTCGCGACAGGGGGCCTACGAGCAGTACTTC.

The chain couples TRBV29-1 to TRBJ2-5; possible D gene TRBD1, 5 bases. The length of the CDR3 is 13 residues. V lost 6 bases and J lost 3, with 14 bases in between. Germline V gene data show CDR1 as SQVTM and CDR2 as ANQGSEA. The DNA for the CDR3 is TGCAGCGTCTACCTGGCAGGGAAAGAGACCCAGTACTTC. This translates into CSVYLAGKETQYF.

V and J are TRBV7-2 and TRBJ2-5; the D gene is possibly TRBD1 (6 bases). CDR1 is SGHTA and CDR2 is FQGNSA in the germline V gene. The CDR3 spans 11 residues. V gave up 5 bases and J gave up 6 bases, with 7 bases separating them. The chain's CDR3 is CASSQGQTQYF. Here the CDR3 DNA reads TGTGCCAGCAGCCAGGGGCAGACCCAGTACTTC.

V gene TRBV25-1 combines with J gene TRBJ1-3; D call uncertain. V was pared by 4 bases and J by 0 bases, with 10 bases between. Germline CDR1 MGHDK, CDR2 SYGVNS. The CDR3 spans 15 residues. CDR3 DNA sequence: TGTGCCAGCAGTGTGGGAGGAGACTCTGGAAACACCATATATTTT. This sequence encodes CASSVGGDSGNTIYF.

This chain connects TRBV19 to TRBJ2-1, with TRBD2 identical over 7 bases. The CDR3 loop spans 15 amino acids. The V segment lost 3 bases and the J segment 4 bases; nucleotides outside the gene matches: 6. Germline V CDR1 and CDR2: LNHDA, SQIVND (reference sequence). The CDR3 bases are TGTGCCAGTAGTATTAGCGGGCCGGTGTACAATGAGCAGTTCTTC. Amino acid sequence: CASSISGPVYNEQFF.

V gene TRBV6-5 combines with J gene TRBJ1-2; 12 bases are shared with TRBD1. Per germline, CDR1 MNHEY and CDR2 SVGAGI. V gave up 9 bases and J gave up 8 bases; unmatched junction bases: 10. This CDR3 comprises 14 residues. CDR3 in amino acids: CASKVGTGGGGYTF. The CDR3 DNA reads TGTGCCAGTAAAGTGGGGACAGGGGGCGGCGGCTACACCTTC.

The rearrangement joins TRBV29-1 to TRBJ1-5, with unresolved D. With 4 bases removed from V and 2 bases from J, the gap between germline ends came to 6 bases. Germline values: CDR1 SQVTM, CDR2 ANQGSEA. The CDR3 runs 12 residues. CDR3 region: CSVVNGNQPQHF. The DNA of the CDR3 is TGCAGCGTTGTAAATGGCAATCAGCCCCAGCATTTT.

This sequence joins TRBV2 and TRBJ2-1; 8 bases line up with TRBD1. The V segment lost 6 bases and the J segment 5 bases; nucleotides outside the gene matches: 9. CDR1 SNHLY and CDR2 FYNNEI come from the germline V gene. The CDR3 is 15 residues long. For the CDR3, the DNA is TGTGCCAGCAGCCAGTCGGGACAGGCCAACAATGAGCAGTTCTTC. As protein: CASSQSGQANNEQFF.

J is TRBJ1-3 and V is TRBV7-2, with 7 nucleotides matching TRBD1. The V segment lost 5 bases and the J segment 0 bases; nucleotides outside the gene matches: 7. Germline assignment: CDR1 SGHTA and CDR2 FQGNSA. The CDR3 loop spans 16 amino acids. CDR3 amino acids: CASSRITGVSGNTIYF. Here the CDR3 DNA reads TGTGCCAGCAGCCGAATCACAGGGGTCTCTGGAAACACCATATATTTT. Based on the CDR3 plus reference TRBV7-2 and TRBJ1-3, the full variable domain is GAGVSQSPSNKVTEKGKDVELRCDPISGHTALYWYRQSLGQGLEFLIYFQGNSAPDKSGLPSDRFSAERTGGSVSTLTIQRTQQEDSAVYLCASSRITGVSGNTIYFGEGSWLTVV.

The chain recombines TRBV13 with TRBJ1-1; 10 nucleotides line up with TRBD1. With 5 bases clipped from V and 4 bases from J, the junction kept 4 bases outside the gene matches. The CDR3 loop spans 14 amino acids. In germline, CDR1 is PRHDT, CDR2 FYEKMQ (reference sequence). The CDR3 nucleotides read TGTGCCAGCAGCCGACAGGGGGCCGTCACTGAAGCTTTCTTT. It yields the protein CASSRQGAVTEAFF.